The rows below give T cell receptor beta chains drawn from one sample of a study of T-cell memory formation after mild COVID-19. In TCRdb, the 5' RACE reads were re-called with MiXCR into one record per CDR3 protein. The data hold about 340,000 distinct CDR3 sequences, with around 15% observed a single time. Sequencing was performed on PBMCs or a T cell subset sorted from them (not recorded which). Receptors originate from a man between 18 and 35 years old who had mild COVID-19 (a few samples of this study predate the infection). Cell type and time point are not known. Both conserved end residues are part of each CDR3. The order of the fields is J gene, V gene, D gene, clone size, CDR3 protein, CDR3 DNA. A D gene is named only where the DNA matches it firmly. Clone sizes are given selectively: once, few, many, or a class where the clone is expanded.

>TRBJ1-6|TRBV6-6|NA|NA
CASSSGTVSSPLHF
TGTGCCAGCAGCTCCGGGACGGTTAGTTCACCCCTCCACTTT
>TRBJ1-1|TRBV6-5|NA|few
CASSYSKGEAFF
TGTGCCAGCAGTTACTCAAAGGGGGAAGCTTTCTTT
>TRBJ1-1|TRBV7-2|NA|many
CASSLDPVMNTEAFF
TGTGCCAGCAGCTTAGACCCGGTAATGAACACTGAAGCTTTCTTT
>TRBJ2-2|TRBV28|TRBD2|few
CASSYPGLAGDLNTGELFF
TGTGCCAGCAGTTACCCGGGACTAGCGGGGGACTTGAACACCGGGGAGCTGTTTTTT
>TRBJ1-1|TRBV5-1|TRBD1|many
CASSLVTGDVAEAFF
TGCGCCAGCAGCTTGGTGACAGGGGATGTCGCTGAAGCTTTCTTT
>TRBJ2-3|TRBV7-2|TRBD1|few
CASSPRRRTGKDTQYF
TGTGCCAGCAGCCCTCGACGGAGGACAGGAAAAGATACGCAGTATTTT
>TRBJ2-7|TRBV6-2/TRBV6-3|TRBD1|few
CASSFRDRDDEQYF
TGTGCCAGCAGTTTCCGGGACAGGGACGACGAGCAGTACTTC
>TRBJ2-1|TRBV20-1|NA|NA
CSASSGRNEQFF
TGCAGTGCTAGTTCGGGGCGCAATGAGCAGTTCTTC
>TRBJ2-1|TRBV27|NA|NA
CASKTLSYNEQFF
TGTGCCAGCAAGACCCTCTCCTACAATGAGCAGTTCTTC
>TRBJ2-2|TRBV4-3|TRBD1|few
CASSQEGAGGTGELFF
TGCGCCAGCAGCCAAGAGGGGGCAGGGGGCACCGGGGAGCTGTTTTTT
>TRBJ1-4|TRBV19|NA|NA
CASRGDGEKLFF
TGTGCCAGTAGGGGGGATGGAGAAAAACTGTTTTTT
>TRBJ1-1|TRBV5-1|NA|few
CASSLAQTIGTEAFF
TGCGCCAGCAGCTTGGCACAGACAATCGGCACTGAAGCTTTCTTT
>TRBJ2-7|TRBV5-1|TRBD1|few
CASSMGQTYEQYF
TGCGCCAGCAGCATGGGACAGACCTACGAGCAGTACTTC
>TRBJ2-7|TRBV21-1|NA|NA
CASSKEAGPCNWEYEQYF
TGTGCCAGCAGCAAAGAAGCCGGACCCTGCAATTGGGAATACGAGCAGTACTTC
>TRBJ2-7|TRBV29-1|NA|few
CSVVGGGYEQYF
TGCAGCGTTGTAGGGGGAGGGTACGAGCAGTACTTC
>TRBJ1-1|TRBV7-9|NA|many
CASSLTMNTEAFF
TGTGCCAGCAGCTTAACAATGAACACTGAAGCTTTCTTT
>TRBJ1-1|TRBV6-5|NA|NA
CASRLTIEAFF
TGTGCCAGCAGGCTAACAATTGAAGCTTTCTTT
>TRBJ2-2|TRBV15|NA|NA
CATSREQGSMAGELFF
TGTGCCACCAGCAGAGAACAGGGCTCGATGGCCGGGGAGCTGTTTTTT
>TRBJ2-7|TRBV7-8|TRBD1|NA
CASSLYGDSFYEQYF
TGTGCCAGCAGCTTATATGGGGACAGCTTTTACGAGCAGTACTTC
>TRBJ2-3|TRBV6-4|TRBD2|few
CASSESSGGGSTQYF
TGTGCCAGCAGTGAGTCCAGCGGGGGGGGAAGTACGCAGTATTTT
>TRBJ2-1|TRBV19|NA|few
CASSPAARSVFNEQFF
TGTGCCAGTAGCCCCGCTGCCCGCTCCGTCTTCAATGAGCAGTTCTTC
>TRBJ2-2|TRBV12-3/TRBV12-4|TRBD2|NA
CASSGAGSPNTGELFF
TGTGCCAGCAGCGGAGCGGGGAGCCCGAACACCGGGGAGCTGTTTTTT
>TRBJ2-7|TRBV6-6|TRBD1|NA
CASSYSRDRVSYEQYF
TGTGCCAGCAGTTACTCCCGGGACAGGGTCTCCTACGAGCAGTACTTC
>TRBJ2-2|TRBV11-2|NA|NA
CASSRGGLAGTGELFF
TGTGCCAGCAGCAGGGGGGGGCTAGCCGGAACCGGGGAGCTGTTTTTT
>TRBJ1-2|TRBV6-2/TRBV6-3|NA|NA
CASSYNDRPGYTF
TGTGCCAGCAGTTATAACGACAGACCCGGCTACACCTTC
>TRBJ2-1|TRBV20-1|TRBD2|NA
CSVGGTSGNPPRREQFF
TGCAGCGTGGGAGGGACTAGCGGCAACCCCCCCCGGCGAGAGCAGTTCTTC
>TRBJ2-7|TRBV7-6|NA|many
CASSGRDAYEQYF
TGTGCCAGCAGCGGACGGGACGCCTACGAGCAGTACTTC
>TRBJ2-2|TRBV28|NA|NA
CATTEGPNTGELFF
TGTGCCACAACCGAGGGGCCGAACACCGGGGAGCTGTTTTTT
>TRBJ2-7|TRBV20-1|TRBD2|NA
CSATQGTSGGYEQYF
TGCAGTGCAACCCAGGGGACTAGCGGGGGCTACGAGCAGTACTTC
>TRBJ2-3|TRBV7-3|NA|NA
CASSAGQSFTDTQYF
TGTGCCAGCAGCGCCGGACAGAGTTTCACAGATACGCAGTATTTT
>TRBJ2-7|TRBV12-3/TRBV12-4|NA|many
CASSLGTERYF
TGTGCCAGCAGTCTAGGAACGGAACGGTACTTC
>TRBJ2-2|TRBV30|TRBD2|few
CASDFRGVANTGELFF
TGTGCCTCCGATTTCCGGGGGGTAGCGAACACCGGGGAGCTGTTTTTT
>TRBJ1-1|TRBV7-9|NA|NA
CASRLLSRANTEAFF
TGTGCCAGCAGACTACTCAGCAGGGCGAACACTGAAGCTTTCTTT
>TRBJ2-5|TRBV6-2/TRBV6-3|NA|NA
CATAPGEETQYF
TGTGCCACAGCACCCGGGGAGGAGACCCAGTACTTC
>TRBJ1-2|TRBV6-5|NA|few
CASSSEGLDTSYGYTF
TGTGCCAGCAGCTCAGAGGGGCTGGACACATCATATGGCTACACCTTC
>TRBJ1-2|TRBV9|NA|few
CASSVLGGSGYTF
TGTGCCAGCAGCGTATTGGGGGGTAGCGGCTACACCTTC
>TRBJ2-7|TRBV5-4|NA|few
CASSLEHEQYF
TGTGCCAGCAGCTTGGAACACGAGCAGTACTTC
>TRBJ2-7|TRBV6-5|TRBD1|NA
CASSYTMGQQTYEQYF
TGTGCCAGCAGTTACACAATGGGACAGCAAACCTACGAGCAGTACTTC
>TRBJ1-4|TRBV5-1|TRBD1|NA
CASSSGTVGPRLFF
TGCGCCAGCAGCTCCGGGACAGTGGGCCCGAGGTTGTTTTTT
>TRBJ1-2|TRBV7-2|NA|few
CASSPTGTDSMGYTF
TGTGCCAGCAGCCCAACCGGGACCGATTCTATGGGCTACACCTTC
>TRBJ2-1|TRBV20-1|NA|NA
CSASHPSSYNEQFF
TGCAGTGCTAGTCACCCGAGCTCCTACAATGAGCAGTTCTTC
>TRBJ2-3|TRBV20-1|TRBD2|many
CSARPSLLAGADTQYF
TGCAGTGCTAGACCGAGCTTACTAGCGGGGGCAGATACGCAGTATTTT
>TRBJ2-1|TRBV6-5|TRBD2|few
CASSRTSGGAHEQFF
TGTGCCAGCAGTCGAACTAGCGGGGGGGCTCATGAGCAGTTCTTC
>TRBJ2-1|TRBV2|TRBD2|few
CASSVAGGQNEQFF
TGTGCCAGCAGTGTAGCGGGGGGGCAAAATGAGCAGTTCTTC
>TRBJ2-7|TRBV12-3/TRBV12-4|NA|NA
CASSLRTASYEQYF
TGTGCCAGCAGTCTCCGGACGGCCAGCTACGAGCAGTACTTC
>TRBJ2-2|TRBV5-1|TRBD1|few
CASSPGTGASTTGELFF
TGCGCCAGCAGCCCGGGGACAGGGGCATCTACGACCGGGGAGCTGTTTTTT
>TRBJ2-5|TRBV20-1|NA|NA
CSANPQGRETQYF
TGCAGTGCAAATCCCCAGGGGAGGGAGACCCAGTACTTC
>TRBJ2-1|TRBV5-1|TRBD2|many
CASSLARGGDYNEQFF
TGCGCCAGCAGCTTGGCGCGGGGGGGGGACTACAATGAGCAGTTCTTC
>TRBJ2-5|TRBV7-2|TRBD2|NA
CASSAGLAQETQYF
TGTGCCAGCAGCGCGGGACTAGCCCAAGAGACCCAGTACTTC
>TRBJ1-2|TRBV24-1|NA|NA
CATSDQGVNYGYTF
TGTGCCACCAGTGATCAGGGAGTGAACTATGGCTACACCTTC
>TRBJ1-2|TRBV3-1|TRBD1|NA
CASSQGRTGAYGYTF
TGTGCCAGCAGCCAAGGCCGGACAGGGGCCTATGGCTACACCTTC
>TRBJ2-5|TRBV29-1|NA|NA
CSVGSNTETQYF
TGCAGCGTTGGTTCCAATACGGAGACCCAGTACTTC
>TRBJ2-5|TRBV5-1|NA|few
CASTPGELNQETQYF
TGCGCCAGCACCCCCGGGGAACTAAACCAAGAGACCCAGTACTTC
>TRBJ2-3|TRBV24-1|TRBD1|few
CATSDFGRGPDTQYF
TGTGCCACCAGTGATTTCGGCAGGGGGCCAGATACGCAGTATTTT
>TRBJ2-5|TRBV19|NA|few
CASRSRLTGETQYF
TGTGCCAGTAGATCACGATTAACAGGGGAGACCCAGTACTTC
>TRBJ2-7|TRBV5-1|NA|NA
CASSAVAGPLYEQYF
TGCGCCAGCAGCGCGGTTGCAGGGCCCCTTTACGAGCAGTACTTC
>TRBJ2-7|TRBV7-2|TRBD1|NA
CASSLLYRGDEQYF
TGTGCCAGCAGCTTGCTCTACAGGGGCGACGAGCAGTACTTC
>TRBJ1-1|TRBV5-1|NA|many
CASSSQGYRTEAFF
TGCGCCAGCAGCTCACAGGGTTATCGGACTGAAGCTTTCTTT